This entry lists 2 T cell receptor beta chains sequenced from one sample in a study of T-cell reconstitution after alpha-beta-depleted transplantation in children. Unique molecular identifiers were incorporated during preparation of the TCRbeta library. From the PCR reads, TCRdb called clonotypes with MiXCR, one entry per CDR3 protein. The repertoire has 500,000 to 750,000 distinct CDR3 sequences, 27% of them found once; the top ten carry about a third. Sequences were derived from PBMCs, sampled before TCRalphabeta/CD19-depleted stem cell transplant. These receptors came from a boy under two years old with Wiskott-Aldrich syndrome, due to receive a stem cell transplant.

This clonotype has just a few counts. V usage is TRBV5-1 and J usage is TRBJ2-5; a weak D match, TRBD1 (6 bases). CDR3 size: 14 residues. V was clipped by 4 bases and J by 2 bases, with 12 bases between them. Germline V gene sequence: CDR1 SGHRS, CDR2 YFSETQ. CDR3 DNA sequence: TGCGCCAGCAGCGGACAGATGGGACAAGAGACCCAGTACTTC. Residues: CASSGQMGQETQYF.

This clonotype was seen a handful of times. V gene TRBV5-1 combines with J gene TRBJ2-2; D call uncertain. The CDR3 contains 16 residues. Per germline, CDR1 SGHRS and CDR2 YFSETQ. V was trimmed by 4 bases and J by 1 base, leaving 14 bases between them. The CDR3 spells CASSLVPLRNTGELFF. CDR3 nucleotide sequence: TGCGCCAGCAGCCTGGTCCCACTCCGGAACACCGGGGAGCTGTTTTTT.